The 28 T cell receptor beta chains reported below all come from one sample, sequenced in a study of blood T cell repertoires in COVID-19. The protocol was immunoSEQ multiplex PCR, while the TCRdb copy is restricted to in-frame clones and leaves out a portion. This table has about 150,000 clones, 76% appearing once. Sequences were obtained from peripheral blood. These receptors all stem from a woman at least 80 years old with acute or convalescent COVID-19.

The chain uses TRBV29-1 and TRBJ2-3; D is ambiguous. Trimming shortened V by 4 bases and J by 1 base, and 12 bases separated the two germline ends. The germline V gene encodes CDR1 SQVTM and CDR2 ANQGSEA. The CDR3 contains 14 residues. The CDR3 region is CSVVTRSGTDTQYF. CDR3 sequence (DNA): TGCAGCGTTGTCACAAGGAGCGGCACAGATACGCAGTATTTT.

The CDR3 DNA reads TGCGCCAGCAGCCAGACTAGCGGGGGGCCCTCTGGAGATACGCAGTATTTT. Protein: CASSQTSGGPSGDTQYF. The chain employs TRBV5-1 and TRBJ2-3; 13 nucleotides agree with TRBD2. CDR3 size: 17 residues. Unmatched junction bases numbered 10, after V lost 4 bases and J lost 5 bases. The germline V gene has CDR1 SGHRS and CDR2 YFSETQ.

This clone was counted between two and nine times. This chain links TRBV27 with TRBJ1-5; D gene unclear. V lost 5 bases to trimming and J lost 0 bases, with 8 bases between them. From germline, CDR1 is MNHEY and CDR2 SMNVEV (reference sequence). The CDR3 covers 14 residues. CDR3 protein: CASSQENSNQPQHF. The CDR3 nucleotides read TGTGCCAGCAGTCAAGAGAATAGCAATCAGCCCCAGCATTTT.

V and J are TRBV30 and TRBJ2-7; TRBD1 aligns across 7 bases. J lost 2 bases, V lost 0 bases, and 4 bases had no gene match. CDR1 is GTSNPN, CDR2 SVGIG, per germline (reference sequence). The CDR3 is 14 residues long. CDR3 nucleotide sequence: TGTGCCTGGAGTGTAATGGGACAGCCCTACGAGCAGTACTTC. It encodes CAWSVMGQPYEQYF.

The gene calls are TRBV27 and TRBJ1-5; 7 bases line up with TRBD1. Germline CDR1 MNHEY, CDR2 SMNVEV (reference sequence). The V gene end was trimmed by 5 bases and the J gene end by 0 bases; junction bases not matched to a gene: 13. The CDR3 is 18 residues long. This CDR3 is CASSESRDSLNSNQPQHF. CDR3 bases: TGTGCCAGCAGTGAAAGCCGGGACAGCCTGAATAGCAATCAGCCCCAGCATTTT.

This clone occurred once. This sequence joins TRBV7-8 and TRBJ2-1; D is unresolved. Trimming took 2 bases from V and 1 from J, leaving 12 bases between them. CDR1 is SGHVS and CDR2 is FQNEAQ in the germline V gene. The CDR3 length is 16 residues. CDR3 loop: CASSLILGGSYNEQFF. In DNA form, the CDR3 reads TGTGCCAGCAGCTTAATTCTTGGCGGATCCTACAATGAGCAGTTCTTC.

This chain connects TRBV6-6 to TRBJ2-2, with TRBD1 matching over 8 bases. CDR3 length equals 13 residues. V lost 6 bases to trimming and J lost 6 bases; unmatched junction nucleotides: 3. Per the germline V gene, CDR1 is MNHNY and CDR2 is SVGAGI (reference sequence). CDR3 region: CASRDREPGELFF. As DNA, the CDR3 is TGTGCCAGCAGGGACAGGGAGCCCGGGGAGCTGTTTTTT.

The chain is built from TRBV28 and TRBJ1-2; 8 nucleotides agree with TRBD1. CDR1 is MDHEN, CDR2 SYDVKM, per germline. V gave up 4 bases and J gave up 2 bases; unmatched junction bases: 3. The CDR3 contains 14 residues. CDR3 in amino acids: CASSSGDRNYGYTF. The CDR3 coding sequence is TGTGCCAGCAGTTCAGGGGACAGGAACTATGGCTACACCTTC.

The rearrangement joins TRBV29-1 to TRBJ2-2, with a weak D call TRBD1 (6 bases). Trimming pared 4 bases from V and 5 bases from J, leaving 14 bases between. Germline CDR1 reads SQVTM; CDR2 reads ANQGSEA. This CDR3 contains 14 residues. CDR3 DNA: TGCAGCGTTGGCGCCAGGGGTGAGACCGGGGAGCTGTTTTTT. Translation gives CSVGARGETGELFF.

The chain joins TRBV30 to TRBJ1-1; TRBD1 might be the D (6 bases). CDR3 length equals 13 residues. V was clipped by 0 bases and J by 1 base, with 6 bases between them. CDR1 is GTSNPN, CDR2 SVGIG, per germline (reference sequence). CDR3 region: CAWSVGGNTEAFF. CDR3 DNA sequence: TGTGCCTGGAGTGTAGGGGGGAACACTGAAGCTTTCTTT.

This clone was counted once. One junction end does not reproduce the germline sequence, and a read error may be involved. The V gene is TRBV5-4, the J gene TRBJ1-2; unclear D gene. This CDR3 is built from 13 residues. The germline V gene has CDR1 SGHNT and CDR2 YYREEE (reference sequence). CDR3 in amino acids: CASSLDASSGYTF. DNA of the CDR3: TGTGCCAGCAGTTTGGACGCCAGTTCGGGCTACACCTTC.

The V call is TRBV7-2, the J call TRBJ2-2; D is perhaps TRBD2 (6 bases). Germline CDR1 and CDR2: SGHTA and FQGNSA. Between the trimmed V and J ends, which lost 2 bases and 8 bases, there was a span of 21 bases. This CDR3 contains 17 residues. CDR3 DNA sequence: TGTGCCAGCAGCTTACGGGCGGGGACGAACGGGATTGGGGAGCTGTTTTTT. Translating it yields CASSLRAGTNGIGELFF. The variable domain in full, with the rest retrieved from reference TRBV7-2 and TRBJ2-2, is GAGVSQSPSNKVTEKGKDVELRCDPISGHTALYWYRQSLGQGLEFLIYFQGNSAPDKSGLPSDRFSAERTGGSVSTLTIQRTQQEDSAVYLCASSLRAGTNGIGELFFGEGSRLTVL.

The rearrangement uses TRBV2 and TRBJ1-1; TRBD1 agrees at 9 bases. Germline CDR1 reads SNHLY; CDR2 reads FYNNEI. The CDR3 is 16 amino acids. The ends lost 4 bases at V and 1 base at J; junction bases unmatched: 7. As DNA, the CDR3 is TGTGCCAGCAGTGGTGGGACAGGGAACGGGAACACTGAAGCTTTCTTT. Encoded protein: CASSGGTGNGNTEAFF.

Here the CDR3 reads CASSQEIATGGSYF. DNA for the CDR3: TGCGCCAGCAGCCAAGAAATAGCGACAGGGGGTTCGTACTTC. This chain joins TRBV4-1 and TRBJ2-7; 9 bases agree with TRBD1. The CDR3 has 14 residues. Per the germline V gene, CDR1 is MGHRA and CDR2 is YSYEKL. V lost 0 bases and J lost 12; bases outside the gene matches: 9.

This clone showed up just once. V gene TRBV7-3 combines with J gene TRBJ2-7, with 8 bases identical to TRBD1. The germline V gene has CDR1 SGHTA and CDR2 FQGTGA. V lost 5 bases and J lost 6; bases outside the gene matches: 6. The CDR3 sequence is 13 residues long. CDR3 nucleotides: TGTGCCAGCAGCCAGGGGGCAGTGGGCGAGCAGTACTTC. This gives the protein CASSQGAVGEQYF.

This clone was counted many times. This chain connects TRBV5-1 to TRBJ2-7; 8 nucleotides match TRBD2. The V segment lost 6 bases and the J segment 5 bases; nucleotides outside the gene matches: 13. The germline CDR1 and CDR2 sequences are SGHRS and YFSETQ. This CDR3 is 15 amino acids long. CDR3 DNA sequence: TGCGCCAGCACCCACGGGGGGGGCCTAAGGAACGAGCAGTACTTC. Its protein is CASTHGGGLRNEQYF.

Details on this clone: At one of its ends the junction is not consistent with the germline gene, which may arise from a read error. The chain combines TRBV7-7 with TRBJ2-5, with 7 positions matching TRBD1. CDR1 and CDR2 from the germline V gene are SSHAT and FNYEAQ (reference sequence). This CDR3 spans 13 amino acids. Here the CDR3 reads CASSHGTVETQYF. DNA of the CDR3: TGTGCTAGCAGCCACGGGACAGTGGAGACCCAGTACTTC.

The gene calls are TRBV6-5 and TRBJ1-2, with D uncertain. V was cut by 6 bases and J by 5 bases, with 16 bases left in between. Germline-derived CDR1 and CDR2 are MNHEY and SVGAGI. The CDR3 spans 14 residues. The DNA for the CDR3 is TGTGCCAGCAGAGTTCTGGGGAGGGTGTATGGCTACACCTTC. It yields the protein CASRVLGRVYGYTF.

This clone came up a few times. The chain couples TRBV14 to TRBJ1-2, with D unclear. This CDR3 is 14 amino acids long. The germline gives CDR1 SGHDN, CDR2 FVKESK. V dropped 0 bases and J dropped 7 bases, with 12 bases sitting between them. DNA of the CDR3: TGTGCCAGCAGCCAAGACTGGGCCCCCGGTGGCTACACCTTC. It is translated as CASSQDWAPGGYTF.

The chain is built from TRBV7-6 and TRBJ2-2; perhaps TRBD2 as D (5 bases). V was trimmed by 5 bases and J by 0 bases, leaving 19 bases between them. CDR3 length: 18 amino acids. Looked up from germline, CDR1 is SGHVS and CDR2 is FNYEAQ. CDR3 sequence: CASSPVWIANANTGELFF. CDR3 bases: TGTGCCAGCAGCCCCGTTTGGATAGCGAACGCGAACACCGGGGAGCTGTTTTTT.

This chain uses TRBV24-1 with TRBJ1-2, with D unresolved. The CDR3 has 13 amino acids. Germline lookup yields CDR1 KGHDR and CDR2 SFDVKD. Trimming removed 2 bases at V and 8 bases at J, with 11 bases between. The DNA of the CDR3 is TGTGCCACCAGTGATTCCGAAGGAGTAGGCTACACCTTC. Protein product: CATSDSEGVGYTF.

This clone was recorded at least ten times. This rearrangement joins TRBV14 to TRBJ1-6; D is possibly TRBD1 (5 bases). There are 20 residues in the CDR3. Germline V lookup: CDR1 SGHDN, CDR2 FVKESK. Trimming took 4 bases from V and 7 from J, leaving 29 bases between them. The CDR3 reads CASSRTLPGSFIRGNSPLHF. In DNA form, the CDR3 reads TGTGCCAGCAGCCGCACCCTCCCGGGCTCGTTTATTAGGGGAAATTCACCCCTCCACTTT.

V is TRBV5-6 and J is TRBJ2-5; tentatively, D is TRBD1 (6 bases). The CDR3 contains 14 residues. The germline V and J ends were trimmed by 1 base and 3 bases, with 10 bases remaining between them. The germline V gene encodes CDR1 SGHDT and CDR2 YYEEEE. Here the CDR3 reads CASSLIAGEETQYF. The CDR3, as DNA: TGTGCCAGCAGCTTGATCGCAGGGGAAGAGACCCAGTACTTC.

The J gene is TRBJ1-2, the V gene TRBV3-1 (or the pseudogene TRBV3-2); D might be TRBD1 (6 bases). V lost 1 base and J lost 3, with 9 bases in between. Germline V lookup: CDR1 LGHDT, CDR2 YNNKEL (reference sequence). The CDR3 runs to 14 residues. CDR3 in amino acids: CASSQGRTDYGYTF. CDR3 coding DNA: TGTGCCAGCAGCCAAGGACGGACAGACTATGGCTACACCTTC.

The V and J genes are TRBV6-5 and TRBJ1-3; D is unresolved. The CDR3 is made up of 15 amino acids. Trimming took off 4 bases at V and 3 bases at J, with 13 bases between the two ends. Per the germline V gene, CDR1 is MNHEY and CDR2 is SVGAGI. The CDR3 here is CASSSTGLHGNTIYF. CDR3 bases: TGTGCCAGCAGTTCAACGGGTCTTCATGGAAACACCATATATTTT.

The V call is TRBV2, the J call TRBJ2-7, with D hard to call. V lost 3 bases to trimming and J lost 5 bases, with 11 bases between them. Germline values: CDR1 SNHLY, CDR2 FYNNEI. There are 13 residues in the CDR3. The CDR3 protein is CASSEWYQNEQYF. Written as DNA, the CDR3 is TGTGCCAGCAGTGAGTGGTATCAGAACGAGCAGTACTTC.

The CDR3 region has the DNA TGTGCCAGCAGTGTAGCCCAAATGAACACTGAAGCTTTCTTT. It specifies CASSVAQMNTEAFF. The rearrangement uses TRBV27 and TRBJ1-1; D remains unclear. The length of the CDR3 is 14 residues. Germline CDR1 is MNHEY and CDR2 is SMNVEV (reference sequence). Trimming pared 5 bases from V and 0 bases from J, leaving 10 bases between.

The gene calls are TRBV20-1 and TRBJ1-1; TRBD1 aligns across 8 bases. CDR3 length equals 10 residues. Germline CDR1 reads DFQATT; CDR2 reads SNEGSKA (reference sequence). The V and J ends lost 8 bases and 5 bases, in that order; junction bases with no gene match: 1. The CDR3 coding sequence is TGCAGTACAGGGGGTACTGAAGCTTTCTTT. It is translated as CSTGGTEAFF.